This T cell receptor (beta chain) emerged from a study of blood T cell repertoires in COVID-19. Study-wide background: The United States, Italy and Spain were the sources of the acute and convalescent COVID-19 samples. PBMCs, B-cell-depleted T cells, or T cells were the source of the cDNA or gDNA that made up the material.

Per the original methods: Scientists estimated how many nucleated cells there were by amplifying reference gene primers. Assay used: immunoSEQ multiplex PCR; TCRdb lists only in-frame clones, some missing. V and J calls plus clone size are reproduced from that table; the DNA served to infer D and trimming. The sample shows over 600,000 clones, around 89% of them seen only once. V shed 6 bases, J shed 5 bases, and the junction held 6 bases outside the gene matches. There are 14 residues in the CDR3. Germline V gene data show CDR1 as SGHTA and CDR2 as FQGNSA. The sequenced sample consisted of peripheral blood. This clonotype was obtained from a young woman with acute or convalescent COVID-19. The rearrangement uses TRBV7-2 and TRBJ1-2, with 10 bases lining up with TRBD1. The CDR3 protein is CASSSGTGAYGYTF. In nucleotides, the CDR3 is TGTGCCAGCAGTTCCGGGACAGGGGCGTATGGCTACACCTTC.